A single sample is the source of the 14 T cell receptor beta chains below, sequenced in a study of CD8 T cells in ankylosing spondylitis. TCRdb fed the 5' RACE reads into MiXCR, producing one record per CDR3 protein. The sample includes approximately 240,000 distinct CDR3 sequences, roughly 25% of them seen just once. Sequencing was done on a sample of blood, either unsorted or a sorted T cell fraction (not recorded which). Receptors were obtained from a male donor with ankylosing spondylitis or in good health (not recorded which).

The chain recombines TRBV15 with TRBJ2-3, with D possibly being TRBD2 (6 bases). Deletions cut 0 bases from V and 1 base from J, with 14 bases between. Germline-derived CDR1 and CDR2 are LNHNV and YYDKDF (reference sequence). The CDR3 totals 17 residues. The CDR3 DNA sequence: TGTGCCACCAGCAGAGAAACCCCTAGCGAGGGCACAGATACGCAGTATTTT. Translation gives CATSRETPSEGTDTQYF.

This clonotype was observed a few times. The chain links TRBV10-2 to TRBJ1-2; 9 bases are a match to TRBD1. The length of the CDR3 is 13 residues. Germline CDR1 is WSHSY and CDR2 is SAAADI. V was clipped by 3 bases and J by 9 bases; unmatched bases: 5. In DNA form, the CDR3 reads TGCGCCAGCAGTGATGGGGACAGGGCCCGCTACACCTTC. Protein product: CASSDGDRARYTF.

CDR3 in amino acids: CSARRQGWETQYF. The CDR3 nucleotides read TGCAGTGCTAGGAGACAGGGTTGGGAGACCCAGTACTTC. The chain links TRBV20-1 to TRBJ2-5; 7 nucleotides match TRBD1. Germline V gene data show CDR1 as DFQATT and CDR2 as SNEGSKA (reference sequence). This CDR3 comprises 13 residues. The V gene end was trimmed by 3 bases and the J gene end by 5 bases; junction bases not matched to a gene: 6.

The chain recombines TRBV10-3 with TRBJ2-1, with 9 bases that match TRBD1. CDR3 length: 16 residues. Germline CDR1 ENHRY, CDR2 SYGVKD. V trimming: 3 bases; J trimming: 6 bases; junction bases outside the gene matches: 9. In DNA, the CDR3 is TGTGCCATCAGTGACCTTACCGGGACAGGGATCAATGAGCAGTTCTTC. The encoded protein is CAISDLTGTGINEQFF.

The rearrangement joins TRBV20-1 to TRBJ2-3; 13 nucleotides line up with TRBD2. V lost 5 bases, J lost 2 bases, and 10 bases stayed unmatched. Germline V gives CDR1 DFQATT, CDR2 SNEGSKA (reference sequence). The CDR3 contains 17 residues. The CDR3 spells CSAEGLAGAPYTDTQYF. For the CDR3, the DNA is TGCAGTGCTGAAGGACTAGCGGGGGCCCCGTACACAGATACGCAGTATTTT.

This chain links TRBV20-1 with TRBJ2-5; weak D call: TRBD2 (7 bases). V was pared by 3 bases and J by 4 bases, with 18 bases between. The germline V gene encodes CDR1 DFQATT and CDR2 SNEGSKA (reference sequence). CDR3 size: 15 residues. CDR3 protein: CSASRGGGVGETQYF. The CDR3 DNA is TGCAGTGCTAGTCGGGGAGGGGGAGTGGGAGAGACCCAGTACTTC.

This clonotype was detected many times. The CDR3 DNA sequence: TGTGCCATCGAGGTGGGACAGGGGGTTGAAAAACTGTTTTTT. Protein sequence: CAIEVGQGVEKLFF. The chain has TRBV15 and TRBJ1-4; 11 bases match TRBD1. After removal of 10 bases from V and 7 bases from J, the junction contained 8 bases not matched to a gene. Germline loops: CDR1 LNHNV, CDR2 YYDKDF (reference sequence). The CDR3 extends over 14 amino acids.

The rearrangement links TRBV3-1 to TRBJ1-5; weak D call: TRBD1 (5 bases). Between the trimmed V and J ends, which lost 0 bases and 2 bases, there was a span of 17 bases. This CDR3 region has 18 residues. Per germline, CDR1 LGHDT and CDR2 YNNKEL (reference sequence). Here the CDR3 DNA reads TGTGCCAGCAGCCAAGATAGGGGCGGGCCGATAGGCAATCAGCCCCAGCATTTT. Residues: CASSQDRGGPIGNQPQHF.

The table lists this clonotype with many counts. The J gene is TRBJ2-5, the V gene TRBV29-1, with 13 positions matching TRBD2. The V gene end was trimmed by 7 bases and the J gene end by 3 bases; junction bases not matched to a gene: 2. Germline CDR1 reads SQVTM; CDR2 reads ANQGSEA. CDR3 length: 13 amino acids. CDR3 coding DNA: TGCAGCGAGGGGACTAGCGGGGAAGAGACCCAGTACTTC. It encodes CSEGTSGEETQYF.

This clonotype was observed many times. The chain employs TRBV20-1 and TRBJ1-5; D remains ambiguous. The length of the CDR3 is 12 residues. V was clipped by 3 bases and J by 5 bases, with 8 bases between them. CDR1 and CDR2 from the germline V gene are DFQATT and SNEGSKA (reference sequence). The CDR3 reads CSARGNDQPQHF. CDR3 nucleotide sequence: TGCAGTGCTAGGGGGAATGATCAGCCCCAGCATTTT.

This clonotype has ten or more counts. The chain links TRBV12-3 or TRBV12-4 to TRBJ2-3; the D gene could be TRBD1 or TRBD2 (5 bases each). The CDR3 spans 15 residues. The ends were cut back, 3 bases at V and 0 bases at J, with 10 bases in the middle. CDR3 coding DNA: TGTGCCAGCAGTTTGGGGGAGCGGAGCACAGATACGCAGTATTTT. Amino acids: CASSLGERSTDTQYF.

This clonotype was seen just once. This chain connects TRBV12-3 or TRBV12-4 to TRBJ2-2; either TRBD1 or TRBD2 may supply D (5 bases each). The CDR3 loop spans 15 amino acids. Trimming pared 7 bases from V and 6 bases from J, leaving 18 bases between. In nucleotides, the CDR3 is TGTGCCAGCACCCGAGACCGGGGCGGACCCGGGGAGCTGTTTTTT. It is translated as CASTRDRGGPGELFF.

This clonotype showed up many times. This chain joins TRBV4-1 and TRBJ2-3; 12 bases agree with TRBD1. The CDR3 is 16 amino acids. Germline V lookup: CDR1 MGHRA, CDR2 YSYEKL. Trimming cost V 2 bases and J 4 bases; bases outside gene matches: 4. CDR3 sequence reads: CASSQPGQGAPDTQYF. The CDR3 region has the DNA TGCGCCAGCAGCCAACCGGGACAGGGGGCCCCAGATACGCAGTATTTT.

This chain connects TRBV20-1 to TRBJ1-6; no clear D gene. The germline CDR1 and CDR2 sequences are DFQATT and SNEGSKA (reference sequence). The CDR3 loop spans 13 amino acids. V lost 3 bases and J lost 7, with 10 bases in between. CDR3 DNA sequence: TGCAGTGCTAGGGACCCCGCGAATTCACCCCTCCACTTT. It specifies CSARDPANSPLHF.